The 5 T cell receptor beta chains below come from one sample, sequenced in a study of blood T cell repertoires in COVID-19. The repertoire was sequenced with immunoSEQ multiplex PCR; TCRdb's copy has only in-frame clones and lacks some. This repertoire shows about 280,000 clones, approximately 88% found once; its top ten account for 0.94%. Sequencing was performed on peripheral blood. These receptors originate from a woman aged 40 to 55 who had recovered from COVID-19.

In its sample, this clone was seen a few times. The chain recombines TRBV7-9 with TRBJ2-5, with TRBD2 as a possible D gene (6 bases). Germline CDR1 is SEHNR and CDR2 is FQNEAQ (reference sequence). The CDR3 contains 16 residues. Trimming cost V 5 bases and J 1 base, with 17 bases left between them. CDR3 residues: CASSTDHLAPQETQYF. The CDR3 region has the DNA TGTGCCAGCAGCACCGACCATCTAGCGCCCCAAGAGACCCAGTACTTC.

The chain links TRBV14 to TRBJ1-5; D may be TRBD1 (5 bases). The CDR3 is 17 residues long. In germline, CDR1 is SGHDN, CDR2 FVKESK. The V end was cut by 0 bases, the J end by 0 bases, with 12 bases between. CDR3 residues: CASSQDRDQDSNQPQHF. In nucleotides, the CDR3 is TGTGCCAGCAGCCAAGACAGGGATCAGGATAGCAATCAGCCCCAGCATTTT.

The chain recombines TRBV29-1 with TRBJ2-2; 7 nucleotides agree with TRBD1. The V segment lost 6 bases and the J segment 5 bases; nucleotides outside the gene matches: 6. Germline-derived CDR1 and CDR2 are SQVTM and ANQGSEA. The CDR3 runs 13 residues. Written as DNA, the CDR3 is TGCAGCGTGCAGGGGGTCAGGACCGGGGAGCTGTTTTTT. Encoded protein: CSVQGVRTGELFF.

This clone came up once. V gene TRBV7-9 combines with J gene TRBJ1-1, with D hard to call. V lost 1 base to trimming and J lost 10 bases, with 7 bases between them. The CDR3 runs to 11 residues. Germline V gene sequence: CDR1 SEHNR, CDR2 FQNEAQ (reference sequence). CDR3 DNA: TGTGCCAGCAGCTTAGAACAGAGAGCTTTCTTT. Translation: CASSLEQRAFF.

The gene calls are TRBV27 and TRBJ2-3; tentative D call: TRBD2 (5 bases). CDR1 MNHEY and CDR2 SMNVEV come from the germline V gene (reference sequence). V was cut by 4 bases and J by 12 bases, with 11 bases left in between. The CDR3 runs 11 residues. In DNA form, the CDR3 reads TGTGCCAGCAGTTCCGGGATAACACAGTATTTT. This sequence encodes CASSSGITQYF.